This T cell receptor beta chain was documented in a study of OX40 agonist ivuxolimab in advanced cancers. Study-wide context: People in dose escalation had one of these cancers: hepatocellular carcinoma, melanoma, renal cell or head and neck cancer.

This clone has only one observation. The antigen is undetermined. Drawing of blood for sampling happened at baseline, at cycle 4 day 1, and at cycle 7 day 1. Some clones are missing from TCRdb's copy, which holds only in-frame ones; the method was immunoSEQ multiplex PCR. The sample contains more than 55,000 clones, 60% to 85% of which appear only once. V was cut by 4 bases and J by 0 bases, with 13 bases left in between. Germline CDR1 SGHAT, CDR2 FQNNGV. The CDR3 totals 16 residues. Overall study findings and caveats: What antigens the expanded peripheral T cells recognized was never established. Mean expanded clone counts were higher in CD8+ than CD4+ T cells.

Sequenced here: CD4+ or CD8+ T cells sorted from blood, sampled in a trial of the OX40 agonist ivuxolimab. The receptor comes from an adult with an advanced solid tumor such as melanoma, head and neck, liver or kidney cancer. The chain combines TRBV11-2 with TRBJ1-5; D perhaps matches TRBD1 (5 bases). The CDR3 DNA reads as TGTGCCAGCAGCTGGGGAGACAGTTATAGCAATCAGCCCCAGCATTTT. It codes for CASSWGDSYSNQPQHF.